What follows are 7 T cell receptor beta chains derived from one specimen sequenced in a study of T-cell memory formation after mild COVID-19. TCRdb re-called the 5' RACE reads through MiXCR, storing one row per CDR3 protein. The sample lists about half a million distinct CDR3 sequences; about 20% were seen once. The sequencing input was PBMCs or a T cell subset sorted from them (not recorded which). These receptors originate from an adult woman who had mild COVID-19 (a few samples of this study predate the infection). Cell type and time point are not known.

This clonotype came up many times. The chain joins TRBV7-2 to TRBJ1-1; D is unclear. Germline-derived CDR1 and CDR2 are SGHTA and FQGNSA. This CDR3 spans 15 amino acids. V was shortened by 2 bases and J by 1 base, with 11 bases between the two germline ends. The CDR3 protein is CASSLYGWTNTEAFF. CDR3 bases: TGTGCCAGCAGCTTATATGGCTGGACGAACACTGAAGCTTTCTTT.

CDR3 coding DNA: TGCGCCAGCAGCCTTCATAGTTCTGTCGGGGAGCTGTTTTTT. This encodes CASSLHSSVGELFF. V is TRBV4-1 and J is TRBJ2-2; no definite D call. V was shortened by 4 bases and J by 7 bases, with 13 bases between the two germline ends. CDR1 is MGHRA and CDR2 is YSYEKL in the germline V gene. This CDR3 spans 14 amino acids.

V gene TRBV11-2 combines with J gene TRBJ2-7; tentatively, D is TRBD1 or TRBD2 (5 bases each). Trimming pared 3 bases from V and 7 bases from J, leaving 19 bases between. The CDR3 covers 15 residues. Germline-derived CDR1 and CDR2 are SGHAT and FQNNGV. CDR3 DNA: TGTGCCAGCAGCTTTGGGGACGGACTGGATGGGGAGCAGTACTTC. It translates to CASSFGDGLDGEQYF.

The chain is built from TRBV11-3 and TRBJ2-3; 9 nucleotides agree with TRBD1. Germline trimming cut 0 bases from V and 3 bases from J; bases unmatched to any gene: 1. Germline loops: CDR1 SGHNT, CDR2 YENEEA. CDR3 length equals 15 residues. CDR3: CASSLDGTGTDTQYF. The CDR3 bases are TGTGCCAGCAGCTTAGACGGGACAGGGACAGATACGCAGTATTTT.

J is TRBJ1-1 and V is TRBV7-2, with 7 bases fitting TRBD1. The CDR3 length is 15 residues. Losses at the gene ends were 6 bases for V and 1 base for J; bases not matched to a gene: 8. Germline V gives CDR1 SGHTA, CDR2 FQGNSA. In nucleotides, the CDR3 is TGTGCCAGCAGTTACGAGGGACAGAGGAACACTGAAGCTTTCTTT. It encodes CASSYEGQRNTEAFF.

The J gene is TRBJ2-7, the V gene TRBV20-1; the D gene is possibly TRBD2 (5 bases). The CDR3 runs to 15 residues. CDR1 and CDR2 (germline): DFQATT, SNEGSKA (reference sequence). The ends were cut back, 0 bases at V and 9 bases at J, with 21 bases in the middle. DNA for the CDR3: TGCAGTGCTAGAGATGAAGGACTGCCAAATAAAGGGCAGTACTTC. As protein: CSARDEGLPNKGQYF.

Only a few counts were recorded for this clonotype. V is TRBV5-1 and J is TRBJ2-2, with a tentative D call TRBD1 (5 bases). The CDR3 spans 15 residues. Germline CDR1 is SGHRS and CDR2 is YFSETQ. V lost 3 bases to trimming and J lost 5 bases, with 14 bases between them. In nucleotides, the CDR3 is TGCGCCAGCAGCTGGCGAGACAGTCAAACCGGGGAGCTGTTTTTT. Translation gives CASSWRDSQTGELFF. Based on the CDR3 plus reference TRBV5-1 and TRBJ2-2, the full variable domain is KAGVTQTPRYLIKTRGQQVTLSCSPISGHRSVSWYQQTPGQGLQFLFEYFSETQRNKGNFPGRFSGRQFSNSRSEMNVSTLELGDSALYLCASSWRDSQTGELFFGEGSRLTVL.